The source of this T cell receptor beta chain is a study of cytomegalovirus exposure and HLA in healthy donors. The study, taken as a whole, reports: The authors confirmed in vitro that a few CMV-associated chains were specific for CMV antigens. TCR beta sequences reportedly predicted the HLA-A and HLA-B alleles of most subjects accurately. Analyses of presence and absence presupposed an approximately uniform sequencing depth across donors.

The PCR ran on 60 Vbeta and 13 Jbeta primers. Profiling relied on immunoSEQ multiplex PCR, and the TCRdb table lists in-frame clones only, not all of them. Of 150,000 to 200,000 clones listed, about 80% were seen once; the top ten hold about 15%. V was trimmed by 3 bases and J by 6 bases, leaving 14 bases between them. Per germline, CDR1 LNHDA and CDR2 SQIVND (reference sequence). This CDR3 is 14 amino acids long. To note about this clone: What it binds is not known.

The sample comprised PBMCs. The J gene is TRBJ1-2, the V gene TRBV19; the D gene is possibly TRBD1 (6 bases). The sequence came from a woman in her 40s in good health and CMV-seronegative. The CDR3 DNA reads as TGTGCCAGTAGTATTAGGACAGAAAAAGATGGCTACACCTTC. This sequence encodes CASSIRTEKDGYTF.